Listed below are T cell receptor beta chains from one sample, sequenced in a study of CD8+CD57+ T cells in acquired aplastic anemia. MiXCR, run by TCRdb on the reads, gives a single entry per CDR3 protein. Found here are around 180,000 distinct CDR3 sequences, approximately 48% of them singletons; the top ten hold approximately 13%. The material sequenced was sorted CD4+, CD8+, or CD8+CD57+ T cells (not recorded which) from PBMCs. The receptor set was obtained from a human donor with aplastic anemia. CDR3s include the opening cysteine and the closing phenylalanine or tryptophan. A D gene is named only where the DNA matches it firmly. Clone size is shown for a subset of rows, as once, few, many or a class of expanded clone.

TRBD1 | TRBJ2-7 | - | TRBV11-2 | CASSRGSGQGANEQYF | TGTGCCAGCAGTAGGGGCTCCGGACAGGGGGCCAACGAGCAGTACTTC
- | TRBJ1-1 | many | TRBV7-2 | CASSSEPGRLGEAFF | TGTGCCAGCAGCTCAGAGCCGGGACGTCTCGGTGAAGCTTTCTTT
TRBD2 | TRBJ2-5 | - | TRBV6-4 | CASSDSTSGEETQYF | TGTGCCAGCAGTGACTCTACTAGCGGGGAAGAGACCCAGTACTTC
- | TRBJ1-1 | many | TRBV9 | CASSVEAGMNTEAFF | TGTGCCAGCAGCGTAGAGGCGGGTATGAACACTGAAGCTTTCTTT
TRBD1 | TRBJ2-7 | - | TRBV29-1 | CSVGGPGQGAVEQYF | TGCAGCGTTGGAGGCCCAGGGCAGGGGGCAGTTGAGCAGTACTTC
- | TRBJ1-1 | many | TRBV6-1 | CASSEGTLRATEAFF | TGTGCCAGCAGTGAGGGGACGCTTCGGGCCACTGAAGCTTTCTTT
TRBD1 | TRBJ1-3 | - | TRBV9 | CASSPAPGQINTIYF | TGTGCCAGCAGCCCAGCACCGGGACAGATAAACACCATATATTTT
TRBD2 | TRBJ2-1 | - | TRBV7-6 | CASSSQAGGNEQFF | TGTGCCAGCAGCTCCCAGGCGGGGGGGAATGAGCAGTTCTTC
TRBD1 | TRBJ1-1 | few | TRBV2 | CASSEAGGFTEAFF | TGTGCCAGCAGTGAGGCAGGGGGCTTCACTGAAGCTTTCTTT
- | TRBJ2-5 | - | TRBV29-1 | CSVGRGQETQYF | TGCAGCGTTGGTAGGGGGCAAGAGACCCAGTACTTC
TRBD2 | TRBJ2-7 | - | TRBV29-1 | CSTAGGLYEQYF | TGCAGCACAGCGGGGGGACTCTACGAGCAGTACTTC
TRBD1 | TRBJ2-5 | many | TRBV19 | CATGQGPRETQYF | TGTGCCACCGGACAGGGCCCTAGGGAGACCCAGTACTTC
TRBD1 | TRBJ2-5 | - | TRBV7-2 | CASSERDRGQETQYF | TGTGCCAGCAGTGAACGGGACAGGGGCCAAGAGACCCAGTACTTC
TRBD1 | TRBJ1-2 | many | TRBV19 | CASRKGGEVGGYTF | TGTGCCAGTAGAAAAGGGGGCGAGGTCGGTGGCTACACCTTC
TRBD2 | TRBJ2-5 | many | TRBV6-5 | CATGGLAGETQYF | TGTGCCACCGGGGGACTAGCGGGGGAGACCCAGTACTTC
TRBD2 | TRBJ2-7 | once | TRBV20-1 | CSAQGRLAGGTQSSYEQYF | TGCAGTGCCCAAGGGAGACTAGCGGGGGGTACCCAGAGCTCCTACGAGCAGTACTTC